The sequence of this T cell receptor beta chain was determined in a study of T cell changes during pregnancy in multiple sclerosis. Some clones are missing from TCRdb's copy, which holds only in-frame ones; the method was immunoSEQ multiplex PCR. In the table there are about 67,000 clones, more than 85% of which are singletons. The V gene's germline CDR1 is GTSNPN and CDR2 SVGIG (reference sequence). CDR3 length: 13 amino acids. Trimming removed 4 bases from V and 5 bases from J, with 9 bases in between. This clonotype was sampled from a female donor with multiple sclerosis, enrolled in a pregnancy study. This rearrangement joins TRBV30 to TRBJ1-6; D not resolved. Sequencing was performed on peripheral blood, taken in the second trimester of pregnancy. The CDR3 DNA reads TGTGCCTGGACCCCAGAACATAATTCACCCCTCCACTTT. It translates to CAWTPEHNSPLHF. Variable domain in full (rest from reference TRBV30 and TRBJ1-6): SQTIHQWPATLVQPVGSPLSLECTVEGTSNPNLYWYRQAAGRGLQLLFYSVGIGQISSEVPQNLSASRPQDRQFILSSKKLLLSDSGFYLCAWTPEHNSPLHFGNGTRLTVT.